This T cell receptor beta chain was sequenced for a study of CD8 T cells in Susac syndrome (dated by TCRdb to about 2019). With regard to the full study: Whether CD8+ T cell activation and differentiation in Susac syndrome was antigen driven was tested using repertoire sequencing. Clonality of the CD8+ T cell repertoire was compared between over ten healthy donors, approximately 14 Susac syndrome patients and roughly 15 multiple sclerosis patients. Overall results and qualifications from the work: The study acknowledged that relatively few individuals were included in the TCR sequencing and HLA analysis.

Peripheral blood CD8+ and CD4+ T cells from healthy donors, Susac syndrome patients and multiple sclerosis patients were profiled using high-throughput TCR beta sequencing. The multiple sclerosis controls were treatment-naive patients whose relapsing-remitting disease, either stable or active, fulfilled the revised McDonald criteria. Bulk CD8+ and CD4+ T cells were purified magnetically by negative isolation, whereas CD8+ TEMRA cells were enriched by FACS. Blood was drawn into EDTA tubes, processed within 24 hours, and PBMCs were isolated by density gradient centrifugation. PBMCs intended for TCR sequencing were cryopreserved in liquid nitrogen and thawed later in a water bath at 37 degrees C. The sorted or isolated CD4+, CD8+ and CD8+ TEMRA cells reached a purity of at least 90%. Its CDR3 holds 14 amino acids, cysteine through phenylalanine. Only the CDR3 region is kept as DNA, spanning 42 bases read in frame from base 1. CDR1 is given as SGHRS and CDR2 as YFSETQ, both from the germline V gene. At the junction V is shortened by 7 bases and J by 4 bases; bases outside the gene matches: 8.

As to this clonotype: Its recognized antigen is unknown. Within one base of it there is no much larger clone, and no base qualities were kept.

RNA was extracted with the RNeasy kit and roughly 0.45 to 1 ug was reverse transcribed using random hexamers. TCR beta CDR3 regions were amplified with the immunoSEQ multiplex PCR assay covering 54 Vbeta and 13 Jbeta segments. To correct PCR amplification bias, a synthetic template baseline was used for both primer optimization and computational correction. The authors' pipeline ran thus. Reads were annotated to V, D and J genes per IMGT and analyzed with immunoSEQ Analyzer, keeping only productive sequences. Clonality was computed as one minus Shannon entropy normalized by log2 of the number of productive unique sequences. For each patient and control, public and private clones were evaluated within the 100 most prevalent clones. A clone was defined as Susac-specific if it was absent from the healthy and MS cohorts, from roughly 990 published viral clones and from other ImmuneACCESS disease sequences. Clones were called with MiXCR by TCRdb after fastp trimmed the public reads at Q25, and only in-frame beta chains were retained. Entries that share a CDR3 protein sequence are merged under the most common genes and DNA. The V and J calls reflect TCRdb's pipeline rather than the authors' work. The sample data list about 300,000 distinct CDR3 sequences, and 75% to 90% of these were observed just once. Clones ranked in the top ten supply about 0.17% of the sample.

The sequence came from a human donor with multiple sclerosis. What was sequenced was CD8+ T cells from PBMCs. Rearrangement joined TRBV5-1 to TRBJ1-1, with 9 central nucleotides matching TRBD1. The DNA sequence is TGCGCCAGCCAACTACAGGGGGCGTCCACTGAAGCTTTCTTT. Translated, this gives CASQLQGASTEAFF.